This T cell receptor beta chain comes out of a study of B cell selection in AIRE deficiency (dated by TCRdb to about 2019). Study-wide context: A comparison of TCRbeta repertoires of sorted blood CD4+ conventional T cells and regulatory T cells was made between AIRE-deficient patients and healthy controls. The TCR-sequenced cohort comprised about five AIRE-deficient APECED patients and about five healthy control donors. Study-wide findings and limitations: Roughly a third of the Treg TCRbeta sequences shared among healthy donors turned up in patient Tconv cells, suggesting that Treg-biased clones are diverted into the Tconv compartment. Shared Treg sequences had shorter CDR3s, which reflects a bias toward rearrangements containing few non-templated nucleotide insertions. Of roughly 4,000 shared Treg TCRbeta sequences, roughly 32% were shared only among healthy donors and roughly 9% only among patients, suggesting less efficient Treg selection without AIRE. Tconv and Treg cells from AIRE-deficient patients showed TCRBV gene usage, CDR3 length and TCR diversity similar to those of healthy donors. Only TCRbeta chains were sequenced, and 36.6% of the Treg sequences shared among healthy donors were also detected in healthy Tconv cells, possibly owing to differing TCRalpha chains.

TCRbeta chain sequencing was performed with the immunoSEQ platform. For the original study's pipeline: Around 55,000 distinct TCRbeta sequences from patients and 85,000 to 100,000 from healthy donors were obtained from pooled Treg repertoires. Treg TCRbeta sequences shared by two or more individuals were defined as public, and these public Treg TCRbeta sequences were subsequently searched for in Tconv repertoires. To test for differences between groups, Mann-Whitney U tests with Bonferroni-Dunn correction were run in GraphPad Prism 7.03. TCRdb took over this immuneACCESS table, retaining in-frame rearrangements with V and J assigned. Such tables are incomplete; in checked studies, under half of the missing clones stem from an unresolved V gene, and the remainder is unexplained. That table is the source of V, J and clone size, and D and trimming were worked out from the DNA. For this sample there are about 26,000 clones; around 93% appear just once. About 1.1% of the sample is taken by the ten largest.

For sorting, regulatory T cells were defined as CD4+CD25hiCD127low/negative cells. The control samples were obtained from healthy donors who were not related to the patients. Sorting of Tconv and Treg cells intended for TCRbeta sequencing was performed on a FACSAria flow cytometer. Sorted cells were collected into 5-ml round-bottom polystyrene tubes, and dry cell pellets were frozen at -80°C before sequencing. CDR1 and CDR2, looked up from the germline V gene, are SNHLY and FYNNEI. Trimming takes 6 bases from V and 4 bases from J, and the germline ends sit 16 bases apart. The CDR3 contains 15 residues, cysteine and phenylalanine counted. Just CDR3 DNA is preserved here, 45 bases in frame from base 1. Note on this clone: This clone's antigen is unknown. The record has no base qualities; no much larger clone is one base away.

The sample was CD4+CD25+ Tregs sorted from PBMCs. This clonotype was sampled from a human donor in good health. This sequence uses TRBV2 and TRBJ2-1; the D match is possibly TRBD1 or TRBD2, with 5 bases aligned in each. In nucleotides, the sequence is TGTGCCAGCAGCCCCTTAGGGACCCTATACAATGAGCAGTTCTTC. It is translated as CASSPLGTLYNEQFF.